The clone carrying this T cell receptor beta chain was detected only once. The data derive from a study of blood T cell repertoires in COVID-19. About the study: Researchers got acute and convalescent COVID-19 samples from the United States, Italy and Spain.

Original handling: The assay estimated nucleated cells by amplifying reference gene primers. Clones were read by immunoSEQ multiplex PCR, and TCRdb kept only the in-frame ones, dropping some. The DNA was the basis for D and trimming; V, J and clone size are from that table. The sample shows 100,000 to 140,000 clones, about nine tenths of them seen only once. The CDR3 totals 14 residues. V shed 6 bases, J shed 4 bases, and the junction held 6 bases outside the gene matches. CDR1 and CDR2 from the germline V gene are LNHDA and SQIVND (reference sequence). The specimen sequenced was peripheral blood. This sequence joins TRBV19 and TRBJ2-1, with 7 bases identical to TRBD1. The clonotype originates from a man aged 45-65 years with active or convalescent COVID-19. CDR3 sequence (DNA): TGTGCCAGTAGGGGGACAGCCCCTTACAATGAGCAGTTCTTC. Residues: CASRGTAPYNEQFF.